A selection of T cell receptor beta chains follows, all from one sample in a study of cytomegalovirus exposure and HLA in healthy donors. Only in-frame clones appear in the TCRdb table, and some are missing; sequencing was by immunoSEQ multiplex PCR. The table lists about 55,000 clones, 55% to 65% of them singletons, with approximately 12% in the top ten. The sample was PBMCs. The receptors were sampled from a human donor in good health. The CDR3 runs from the conserved cysteine through the conserved F or W. The order of the fields is clone size, D gene, J gene, V gene, CDR3 protein, CDR3 DNA. A D gene is named only where the DNA matches it firmly. Part of the rows lack a size; the others show once, few, many or a class for expanded clones.

clone size: -
D gene: TRBD1
J gene: TRBJ1-1
V gene: TRBV7-9
CDR3 protein: CASSLTGGDTEAFF
CDR3 DNA: TGTGCCAGCAGCCTGACAGGGGGTGACACTGAAGCTTTCTTT

clone size: -
D gene: -
J gene: TRBJ2-5
V gene: TRBV7-3
CDR3 protein: CASSPRAGEETQYF
CDR3 DNA: TGTGCCAGCAGCCCCCGGGCCGGGGAAGAGACCCAGTACTTC

clone size: -
D gene: -
J gene: TRBJ2-5
V gene: TRBV18
CDR3 protein: CASSPPTAQETQYF
CDR3 DNA: TGTGCCAGCTCACCACCAACAGCCCAAGAGACCCAGTACTTC

clone size: -
D gene: TRBD1
J gene: TRBJ1-6
V gene: TRBV5-6
CDR3 protein: CASSFRAGTGNNSPLHF
CDR3 DNA: TGTGCCAGCAGCTTCCGCGCGGGGACAGGGAACAATTCACCCCTCCACTTT

clone size: few
D gene: TRBD1
J gene: TRBJ2-7
V gene: TRBV7-6
CDR3 protein: CASSLGVNRGQREQYF
CDR3 DNA: TGTGCCAGCAGCTTAGGGGTTAACAGGGGGCAAAGGGAGCAGTACTTC

clone size: few
D gene: -
J gene: TRBJ1-5
V gene: TRBV30
CDR3 protein: CAWSDRANQPQHF
CDR3 DNA: TGTGCCTGGAGTGACAGGGCCAATCAGCCCCAGCATTTT

clone size: -
D gene: TRBD2
J gene: TRBJ2-3
V gene: TRBV5-6
CDR3 protein: CASSAQTSGGSDTQYF
CDR3 DNA: TGTGCCAGCAGCGCCCAGACTAGCGGGGGATCAGATACGCAGTATTTT

clone size: -
D gene: TRBD2
J gene: TRBJ2-5
V gene: TRBV19
CDR3 protein: CASSGGSETQYF
CDR3 DNA: TGTGCCAGCTCGGGGGGGTCGGAGACCCAGTACTTC

clone size: -
D gene: -
J gene: TRBJ1-3
V gene: TRBV5-5
CDR3 protein: CASSSLDSLGNTIYF
CDR3 DNA: TGTGCCAGCAGCTCCCTGGACAGTCTTGGAAACACCATATATTTT

clone size: -
D gene: TRBD2
J gene: TRBJ2-1
V gene: TRBV6-5
CDR3 protein: CASSPPIAGALFF
CDR3 DNA: TGTGCCAGCAGTCCACCTATAGCGGGGGCCCTGTTCTTC

clone size: few
D gene: -
J gene: TRBJ1-1
V gene: TRBV9
CDR3 protein: CASSVQGSTEAFF
CDR3 DNA: TGTGCCAGCAGCGTTCAGGGGAGCACTGAAGCTTTCTTT

clone size: -
D gene: TRBD1
J gene: TRBJ1-1
V gene: TRBV30
CDR3 protein: CAWRADRGGTTEAFF
CDR3 DNA: TGTGCCTGGAGAGCCGACAGGGGCGGGACCACTGAAGCTTTCTTT

clone size: -
D gene: TRBD1
J gene: TRBJ2-7
V gene: TRBV19
CDR3 protein: CASSLQQDRGYEQYF
CDR3 DNA: TGTGCCAGTAGTCTCCAACAAGACAGGGGCTACGAGCAGTACTTC

clone size: -
D gene: TRBD1
J gene: TRBJ1-6
V gene: TRBV7-2
CDR3 protein: CATARTGSNSPLHF
CDR3 DNA: TGTGCCACCGCTAGGACAGGGTCGAATTCACCCCTCCACTTT

clone size: -
D gene: TRBD2
J gene: TRBJ2-1
V gene: TRBV18
CDR3 protein: CASSPLSSSGGPREQFF
CDR3 DNA: TGTGCCAGCTCACCGCTCTCTAGCTCGGGGGGGCCCCGTGAGCAGTTCTTC

clone size: -
D gene: -
J gene: TRBJ1-1
V gene: TRBV30
CDR3 protein: CAWIPSRVLNTEAFF
CDR3 DNA: TGTGCCTGGATCCCCTCCCGGGTGTTGAACACTGAAGCTTTCTTT

clone size: once
D gene: TRBD1
J gene: TRBJ1-1
V gene: TRBV29-1
CDR3 protein: CSTDRVNTEAFF
CDR3 DNA: TGCAGCACGGACAGGGTGAACACTGAAGCTTTCTTT